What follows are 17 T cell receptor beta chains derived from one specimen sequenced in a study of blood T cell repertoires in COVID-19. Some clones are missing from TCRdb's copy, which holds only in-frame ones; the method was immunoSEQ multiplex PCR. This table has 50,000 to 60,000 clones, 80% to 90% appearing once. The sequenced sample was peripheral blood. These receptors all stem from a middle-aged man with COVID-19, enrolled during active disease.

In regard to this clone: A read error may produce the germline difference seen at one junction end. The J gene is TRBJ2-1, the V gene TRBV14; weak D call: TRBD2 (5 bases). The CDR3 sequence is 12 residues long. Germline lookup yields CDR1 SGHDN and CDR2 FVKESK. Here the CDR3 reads CASSRNVEGRIF. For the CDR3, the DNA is TGTGCCAGCAGCCGGAACGTAGAGGGCAGGATCTTC. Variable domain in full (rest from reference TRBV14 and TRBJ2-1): EAGVTQFPSHSVIEKGQTVTLRCDPISGHDNLYWYRRVMGKEIKFLLHFVKESKQDESGMPNNRFLAERTGGTYSTLKVQPAELEDSGVYFCASSRNVEGRIFGPGTRLTVL.

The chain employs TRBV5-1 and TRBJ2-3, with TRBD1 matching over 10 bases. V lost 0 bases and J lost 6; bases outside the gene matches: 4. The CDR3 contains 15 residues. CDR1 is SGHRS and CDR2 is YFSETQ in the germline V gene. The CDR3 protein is CASSLGQGAPDTQYF. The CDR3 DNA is TGCGCCAGCAGCTTGGGACAGGGGGCACCGGATACGCAGTATTTT. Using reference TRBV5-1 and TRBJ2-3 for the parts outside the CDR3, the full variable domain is KAGVTQTPRYLIKTRGQQVTLSCSPISGHRSVSWYQQTPGQGLQFLFEYFSETQRNKGNFPGRFSGRQFSNSRSEMNVSTLELGDSALYLCASSLGQGAPDTQYFGPGTRLTVL.

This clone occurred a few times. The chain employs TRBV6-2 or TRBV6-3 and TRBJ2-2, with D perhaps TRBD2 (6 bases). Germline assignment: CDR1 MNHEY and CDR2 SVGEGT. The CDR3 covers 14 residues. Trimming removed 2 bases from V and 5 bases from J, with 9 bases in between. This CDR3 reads CASSYGGGTGELFF. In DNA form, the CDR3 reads TGTGCCAGCAGTTACGGTGGGGGGACCGGGGAGCTGTTTTTT.

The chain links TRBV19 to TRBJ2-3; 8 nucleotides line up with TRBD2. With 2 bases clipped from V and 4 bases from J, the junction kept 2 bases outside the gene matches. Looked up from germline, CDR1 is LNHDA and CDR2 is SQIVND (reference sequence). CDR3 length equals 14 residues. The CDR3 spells CASSISGSSDTQYF. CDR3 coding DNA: TGTGCCAGTAGTATAAGCGGGAGCTCAGATACGCAGTATTTT.

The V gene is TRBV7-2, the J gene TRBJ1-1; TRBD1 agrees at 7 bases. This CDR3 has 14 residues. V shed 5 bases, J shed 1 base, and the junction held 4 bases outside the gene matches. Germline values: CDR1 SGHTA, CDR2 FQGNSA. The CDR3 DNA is TGTGCCAGCAGCAGGGGGCGGGCGAACACTGAAGCTTTCTTT. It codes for CASSRGRANTEAFF.

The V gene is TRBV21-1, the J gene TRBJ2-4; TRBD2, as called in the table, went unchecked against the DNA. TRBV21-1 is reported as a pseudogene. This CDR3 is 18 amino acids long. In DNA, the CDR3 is TGTGCCAGCAGCATTCCGGTATGGGAGAAACTAGCCAAAAACATTCAGTACTTC. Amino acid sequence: CASSIPVWEKLAKNIQYF.

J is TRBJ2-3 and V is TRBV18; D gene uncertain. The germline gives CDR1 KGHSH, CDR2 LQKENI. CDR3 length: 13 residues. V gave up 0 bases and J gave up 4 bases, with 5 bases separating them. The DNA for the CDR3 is TGTGCCAGCTCACCACCGTCTGCAGATACGCAGTATTTT. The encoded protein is CASSPPSADTQYF.

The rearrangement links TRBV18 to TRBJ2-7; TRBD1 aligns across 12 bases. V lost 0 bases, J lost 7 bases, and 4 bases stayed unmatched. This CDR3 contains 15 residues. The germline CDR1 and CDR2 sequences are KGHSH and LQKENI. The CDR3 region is CASSPPGTGGLEQYF. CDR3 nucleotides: TGTGCCAGCTCACCACCCGGGACAGGGGGCTTGGAGCAGTACTTC.

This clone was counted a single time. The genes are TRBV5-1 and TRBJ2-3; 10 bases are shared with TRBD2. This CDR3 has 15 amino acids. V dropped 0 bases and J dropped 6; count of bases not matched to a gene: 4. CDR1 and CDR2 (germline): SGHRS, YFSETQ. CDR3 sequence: CASSLEAGGMDTQYF. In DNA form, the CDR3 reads TGCGCCAGCAGCTTGGAAGCGGGGGGGATGGATACGCAGTATTTT.

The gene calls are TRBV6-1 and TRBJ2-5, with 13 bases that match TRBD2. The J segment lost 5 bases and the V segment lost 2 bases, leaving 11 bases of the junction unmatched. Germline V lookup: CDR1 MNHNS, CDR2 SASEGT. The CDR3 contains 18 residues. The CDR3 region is CASSESWTSGSRRETQYF. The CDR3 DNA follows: TGTGCCAGCAGTGAATCGTGGACTAGCGGGAGTCGTCGGGAGACCCAGTACTTC.

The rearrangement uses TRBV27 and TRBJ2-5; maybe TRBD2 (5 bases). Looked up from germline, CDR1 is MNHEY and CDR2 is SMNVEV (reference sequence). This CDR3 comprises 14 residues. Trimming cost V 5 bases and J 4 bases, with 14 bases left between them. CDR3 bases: TGTGCCAGCAGTCCCTCGGGGAGAGGAGAGACCCAGTACTTC. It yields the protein CASSPSGRGETQYF.

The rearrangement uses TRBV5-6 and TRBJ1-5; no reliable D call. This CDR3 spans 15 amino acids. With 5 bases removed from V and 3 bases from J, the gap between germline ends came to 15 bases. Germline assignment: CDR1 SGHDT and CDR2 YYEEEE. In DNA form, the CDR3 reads TGTGCCAGCAGTCAAGGGAGAGGGTCCAATCAGCCCCAGCATTTT. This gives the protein CASSQGRGSNQPQHF. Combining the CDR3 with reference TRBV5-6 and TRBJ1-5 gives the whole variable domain DAGVTQSPTHLIKTRGQQVTLRCSPKSGHDTVSWYQQALGQGPQFIFQYYEEEERQRGNFPDRFSGHQFPNYSSELNVNALLLGDSALYLCASSQGRGSNQPQHFGDGTRLSIL.

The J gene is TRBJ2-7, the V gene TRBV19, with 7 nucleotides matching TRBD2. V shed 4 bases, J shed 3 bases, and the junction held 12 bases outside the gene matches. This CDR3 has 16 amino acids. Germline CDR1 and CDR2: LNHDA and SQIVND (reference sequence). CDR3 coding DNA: TGTGCCAGTAGTAAACTACAAGGTAGCGGGCTCTACGAGCAGTACTTC. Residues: CASSKLQGSGLYEQYF.

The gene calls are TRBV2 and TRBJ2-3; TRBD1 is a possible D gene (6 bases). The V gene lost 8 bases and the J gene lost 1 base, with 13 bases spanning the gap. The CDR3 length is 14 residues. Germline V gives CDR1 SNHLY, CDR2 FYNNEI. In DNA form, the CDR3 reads TGTGCCAGCTCCCGGACAGACCGCACAGATACGCAGTATTTT. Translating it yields CASSRTDRTDTQYF.

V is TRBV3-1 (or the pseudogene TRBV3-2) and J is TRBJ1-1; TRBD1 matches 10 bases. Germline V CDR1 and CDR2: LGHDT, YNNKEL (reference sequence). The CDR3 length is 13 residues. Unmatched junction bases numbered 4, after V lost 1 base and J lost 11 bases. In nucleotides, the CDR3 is TGTGCCAGCAGCCAAGGGACAGGGGGTCGTGCTTTCTTT. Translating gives CASSQGTGGRAFF.

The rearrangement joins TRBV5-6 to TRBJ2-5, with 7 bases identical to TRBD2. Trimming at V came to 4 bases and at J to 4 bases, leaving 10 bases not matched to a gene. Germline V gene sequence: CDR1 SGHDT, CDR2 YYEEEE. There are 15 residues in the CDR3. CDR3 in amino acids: CASSLLAGAGETQYF. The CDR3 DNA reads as TGTGCCAGCAGCCTCTTAGCGGGTGCCGGAGAGACCCAGTACTTC.

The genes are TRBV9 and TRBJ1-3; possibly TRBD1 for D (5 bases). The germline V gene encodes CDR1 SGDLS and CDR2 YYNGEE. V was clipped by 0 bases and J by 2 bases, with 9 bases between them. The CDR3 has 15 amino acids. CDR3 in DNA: TGTGCCAGCAGCGTAGATGGGGGGACTGGAAACACCATATATTTT. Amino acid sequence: CASSVDGGTGNTIYF.